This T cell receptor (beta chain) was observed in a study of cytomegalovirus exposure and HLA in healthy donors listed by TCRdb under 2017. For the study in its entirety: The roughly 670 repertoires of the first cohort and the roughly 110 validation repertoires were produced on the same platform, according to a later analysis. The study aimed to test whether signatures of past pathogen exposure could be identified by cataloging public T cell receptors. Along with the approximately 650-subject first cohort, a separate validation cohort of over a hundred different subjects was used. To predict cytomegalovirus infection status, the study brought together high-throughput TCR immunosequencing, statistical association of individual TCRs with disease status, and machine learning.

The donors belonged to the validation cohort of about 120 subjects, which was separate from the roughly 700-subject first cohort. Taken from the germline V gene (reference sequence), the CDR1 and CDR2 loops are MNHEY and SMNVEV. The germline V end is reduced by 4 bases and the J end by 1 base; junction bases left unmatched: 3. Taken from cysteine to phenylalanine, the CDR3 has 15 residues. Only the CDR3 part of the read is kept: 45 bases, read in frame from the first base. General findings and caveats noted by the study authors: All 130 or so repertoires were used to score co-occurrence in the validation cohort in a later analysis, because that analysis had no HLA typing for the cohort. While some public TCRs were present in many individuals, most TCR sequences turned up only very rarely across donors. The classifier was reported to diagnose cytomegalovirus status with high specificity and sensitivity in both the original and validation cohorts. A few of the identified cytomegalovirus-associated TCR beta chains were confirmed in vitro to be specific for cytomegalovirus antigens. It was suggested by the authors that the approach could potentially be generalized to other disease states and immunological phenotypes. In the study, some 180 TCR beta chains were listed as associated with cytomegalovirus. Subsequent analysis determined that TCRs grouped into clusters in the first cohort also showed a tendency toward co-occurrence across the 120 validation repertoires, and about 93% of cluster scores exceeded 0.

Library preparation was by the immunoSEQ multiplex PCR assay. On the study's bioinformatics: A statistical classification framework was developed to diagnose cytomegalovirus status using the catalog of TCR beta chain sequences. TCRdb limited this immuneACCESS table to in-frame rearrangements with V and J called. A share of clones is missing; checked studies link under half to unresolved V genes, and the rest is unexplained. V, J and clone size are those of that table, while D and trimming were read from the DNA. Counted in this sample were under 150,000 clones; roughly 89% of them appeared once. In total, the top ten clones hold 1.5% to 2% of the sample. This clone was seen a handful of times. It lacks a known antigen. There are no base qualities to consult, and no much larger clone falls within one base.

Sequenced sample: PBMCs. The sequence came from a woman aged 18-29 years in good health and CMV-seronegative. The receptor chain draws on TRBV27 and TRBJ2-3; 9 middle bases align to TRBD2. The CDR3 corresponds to CASSSSGRRTDTQYF. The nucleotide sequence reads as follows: TGTGCCAGCAGTTCCAGCGGGAGGCGCACAGATACGCAGTATTTT.